This T cell receptor (beta chain) is from a study of cytomegalovirus exposure and HLA in healthy donors. Study-wide points: A highly shared variant cluster was judged a likely technical artifact. A later analysis linked a missense variant in DCLRE1C to the trimming of TCR beta V and J genes. From TCR beta sequences, most subjects' HLA-A and HLA-B alleles were reportedly predicted accurately. The listing of about 150 TCR beta chains classed them as cytomegalovirus-associated.

In regard to this clone: The antigen is not known.

After removal of 1 base from V and 7 bases from J, the junction contained 6 bases not matched to a gene. CDR1 SNHLY and CDR2 FYNNEI come from the germline V gene. The CDR3 extends over 17 amino acids. 13 Jbeta primers and 60 Vbeta primers were used for the PCR. Using immunoSEQ multiplex PCR, the repertoire was profiled, and TCRdb retains in-frame clones only, with some absent. The sample gives about 140,000 clones, about 80% of which show up once; around 1.2% is in the top ten. Material: PBMCs. This sequence originates from a male donor in good health and CMV-seropositive. V and J are TRBV2 and TRBJ2-1; 14 bases line up with TRBD2. In DNA, the CDR3 is TGTGCCAGCAGTGAAGAGGTCGGGACTAGCGGGGGTAATGAGCAGTTCTTC. Amino acids: CASSEEVGTSGGNEQFF. The variable domain in full, completed from reference TRBV2 and TRBJ2-1, reads EPEVTQTPSHQVTQMGQEVILRCVPISNHLYFYWYRQILGQKVEFLVSFYNNEISEKSEIFDDQFSVERPDGSNFTLKIRSTKLEDSAMYFCASSEEVGTSGGNEQFFGPGTRLTVL.